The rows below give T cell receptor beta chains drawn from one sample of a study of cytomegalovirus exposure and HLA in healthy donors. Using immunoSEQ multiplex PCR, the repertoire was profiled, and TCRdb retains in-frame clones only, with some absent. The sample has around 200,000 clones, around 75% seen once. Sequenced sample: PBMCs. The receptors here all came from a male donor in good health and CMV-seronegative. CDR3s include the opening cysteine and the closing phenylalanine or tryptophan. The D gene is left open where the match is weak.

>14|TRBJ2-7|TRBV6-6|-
CASSATSYIYEQYF
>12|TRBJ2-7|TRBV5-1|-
CASSLGGDEQYF
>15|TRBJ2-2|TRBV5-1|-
CASSLFGGVDGELFF
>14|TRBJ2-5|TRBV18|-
CASSPPWSQETQYF
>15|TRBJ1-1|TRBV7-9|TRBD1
CSSSLGDSAGTEAFF
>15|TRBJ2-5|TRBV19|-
CASRFTGFPQETQYF
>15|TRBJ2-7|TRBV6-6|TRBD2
CASSYSGTSGSEQYF
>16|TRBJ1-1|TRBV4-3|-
CASSQDGGRLNTEAFF
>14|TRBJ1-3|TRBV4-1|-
CASSQEGGGNTIYF
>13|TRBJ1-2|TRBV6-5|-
CASSYRTSYGYTF
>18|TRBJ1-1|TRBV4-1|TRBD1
CASSQGNLRDRAWTEAFF
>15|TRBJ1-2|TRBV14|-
CASSQVSEGRNGYTF
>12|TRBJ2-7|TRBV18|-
CASSPSGDEQYF
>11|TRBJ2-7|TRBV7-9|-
CSSTPGMEQYF
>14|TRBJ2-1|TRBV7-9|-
CASSLINSLDEQFF
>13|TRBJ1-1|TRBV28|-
CASALQGTPEAFF
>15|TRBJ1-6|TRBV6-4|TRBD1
CASSAGTGDNSPLHF
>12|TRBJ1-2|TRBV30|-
CAWRAGNHGYTF
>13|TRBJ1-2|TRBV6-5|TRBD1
CAIRPTGSYGYTF
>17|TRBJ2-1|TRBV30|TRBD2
CAWSPWVASGNYNEQFF
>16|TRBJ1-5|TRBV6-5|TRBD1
CASSYSRTGGNQPQHF
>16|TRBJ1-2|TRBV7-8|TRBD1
CASSLVPGQGAHGYTF
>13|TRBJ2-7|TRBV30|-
CAWSYYRNSEQYF
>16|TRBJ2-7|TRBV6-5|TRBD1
CASSYSLDRGGDEQYF
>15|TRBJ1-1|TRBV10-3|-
CAISTAGTSNTEAFF
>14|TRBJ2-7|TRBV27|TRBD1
CASSLTGLSYEQYF
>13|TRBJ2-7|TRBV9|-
CASSGTANYEQYF
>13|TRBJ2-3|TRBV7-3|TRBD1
CASSFNRGDTQYF
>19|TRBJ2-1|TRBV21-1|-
CASSKMGVKASAFYNEQFF
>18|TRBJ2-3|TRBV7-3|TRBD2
CASSLTARGGSSTDTQYF
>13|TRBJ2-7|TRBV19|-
CASKSRVGDEQYF
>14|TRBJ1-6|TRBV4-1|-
CASSQVGSNSPLHF
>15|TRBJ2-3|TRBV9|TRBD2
CASSVALAGTDTQYF
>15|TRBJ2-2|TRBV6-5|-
CASSSLGGNTGELFF
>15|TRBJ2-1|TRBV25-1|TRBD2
CASSDASGRRNEQFF
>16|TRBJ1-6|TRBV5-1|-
CASSLESYRHNSPLHF
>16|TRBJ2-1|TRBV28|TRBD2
CASTPLAGGTYNEQFF
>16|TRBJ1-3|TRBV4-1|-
CASSLPGGLSGNTIYF
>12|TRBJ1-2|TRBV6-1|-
CASSGANYGYTF
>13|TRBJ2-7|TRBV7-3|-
CASSLTLRDEQYF
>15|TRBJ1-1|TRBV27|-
CASSLTRGAGMGAFF
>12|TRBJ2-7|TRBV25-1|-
CASSEFAYEQYF
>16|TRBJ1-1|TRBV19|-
CASSPSHYYRDTEAFF
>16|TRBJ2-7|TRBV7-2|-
CASSLGGPSVTYEQYF
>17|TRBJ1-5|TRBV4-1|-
CASSHSAAEISNQPQHF
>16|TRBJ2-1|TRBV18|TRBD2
CASSPLEAGGPSEQFF
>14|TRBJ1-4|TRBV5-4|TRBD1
CASSLQGAAEKLFF
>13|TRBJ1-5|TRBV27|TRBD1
CASSLLQGQPQHF
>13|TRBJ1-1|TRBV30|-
CAWSLDMNTEAFF
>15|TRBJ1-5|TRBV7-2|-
CASSPLSGWNQPQHF
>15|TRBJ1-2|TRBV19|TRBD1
CASSRDRDRDPGYTF
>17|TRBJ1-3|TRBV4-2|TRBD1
CASSQAPGQGAGNTIYF
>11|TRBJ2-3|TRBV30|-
CAWSVSDTQYF
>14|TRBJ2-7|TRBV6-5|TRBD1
CASSLDRGFYEQYF
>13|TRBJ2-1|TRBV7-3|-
CASSPAGQFEQFF